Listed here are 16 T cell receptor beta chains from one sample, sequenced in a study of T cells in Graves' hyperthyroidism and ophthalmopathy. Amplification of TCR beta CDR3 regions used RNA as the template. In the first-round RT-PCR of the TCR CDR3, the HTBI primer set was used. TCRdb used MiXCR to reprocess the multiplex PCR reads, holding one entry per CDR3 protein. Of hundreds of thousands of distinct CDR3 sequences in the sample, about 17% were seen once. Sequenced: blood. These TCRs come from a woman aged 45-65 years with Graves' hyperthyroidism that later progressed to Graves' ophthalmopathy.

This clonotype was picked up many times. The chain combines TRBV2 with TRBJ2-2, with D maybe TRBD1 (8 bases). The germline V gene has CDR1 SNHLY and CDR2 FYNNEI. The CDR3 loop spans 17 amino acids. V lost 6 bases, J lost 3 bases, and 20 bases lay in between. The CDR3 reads CASSPTYRGGDTGELFF. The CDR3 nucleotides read TGTGCCAGCAGCCCCACCTACAGGGGGGGAGACACCGGGGAGCTGTTTTTT. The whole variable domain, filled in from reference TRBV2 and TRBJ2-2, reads EPEVTQTPSHQVTQMGQEVILRCVPISNHLYFYWYRQILGQKVEFLVSFYNNEISEKSEIFDDQFSVERPDGSNFTLKIRSTKLEDSAMYFCASSPTYRGGDTGELFFGEGSRLTVL.

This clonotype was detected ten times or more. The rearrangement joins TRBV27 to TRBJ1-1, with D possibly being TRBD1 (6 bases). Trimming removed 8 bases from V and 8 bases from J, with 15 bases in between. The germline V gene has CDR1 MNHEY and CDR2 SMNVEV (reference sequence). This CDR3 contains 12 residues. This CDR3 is CASFLGAGEAFF. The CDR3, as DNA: TGTGCCAGCTTCTTGGGGGCTGGAGAAGCTTTCTTT.

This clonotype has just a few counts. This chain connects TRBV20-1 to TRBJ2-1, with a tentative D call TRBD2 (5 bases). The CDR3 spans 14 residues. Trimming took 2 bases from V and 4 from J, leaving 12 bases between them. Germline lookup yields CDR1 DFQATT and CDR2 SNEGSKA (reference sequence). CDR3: CSARIPLGYNEQFF. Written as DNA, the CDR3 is TGCAGTGCTAGAATTCCACTAGGTTACAATGAGCAGTTCTTC.

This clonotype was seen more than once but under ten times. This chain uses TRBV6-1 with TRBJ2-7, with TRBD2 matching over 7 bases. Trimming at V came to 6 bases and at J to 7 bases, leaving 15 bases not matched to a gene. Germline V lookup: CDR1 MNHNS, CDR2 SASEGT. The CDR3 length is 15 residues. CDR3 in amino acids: CASSPGEGPRREQYF. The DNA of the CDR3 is TGTGCCAGCAGCCCCGGGGAGGGCCCCCGTCGGGAGCAGTACTTC.

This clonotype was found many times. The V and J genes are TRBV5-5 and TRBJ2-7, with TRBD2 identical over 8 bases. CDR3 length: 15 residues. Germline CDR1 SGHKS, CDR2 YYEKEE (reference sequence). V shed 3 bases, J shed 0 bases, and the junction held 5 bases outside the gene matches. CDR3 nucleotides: TGTGCCAGCAGCTCGGGAGGGGTCCCCTCCTACGAGCAGTACTTC. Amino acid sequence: CASSSGGVPSYEQYF.

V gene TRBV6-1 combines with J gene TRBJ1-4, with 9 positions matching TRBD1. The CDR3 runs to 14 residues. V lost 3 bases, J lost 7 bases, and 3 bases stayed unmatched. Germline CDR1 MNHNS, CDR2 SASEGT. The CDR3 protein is CASSEGQGFEKLFF. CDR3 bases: TGTGCCAGCAGTGAGGGACAGGGTTTTGAAAAACTGTTTTTT.

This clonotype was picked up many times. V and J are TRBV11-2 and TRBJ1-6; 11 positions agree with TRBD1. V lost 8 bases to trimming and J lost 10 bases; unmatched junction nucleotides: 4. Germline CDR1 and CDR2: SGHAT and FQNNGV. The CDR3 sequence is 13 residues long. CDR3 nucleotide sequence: TGTGCCAGCGGGGGACAGGGGGTCTCACCCCTCCACTTT. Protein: CASGGQGVSPLHF.

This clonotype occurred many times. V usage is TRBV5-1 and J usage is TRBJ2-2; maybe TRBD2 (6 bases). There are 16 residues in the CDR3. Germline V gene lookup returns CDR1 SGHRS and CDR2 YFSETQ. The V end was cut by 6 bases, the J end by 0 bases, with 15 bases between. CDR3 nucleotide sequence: TGCGCCAGCACCCTACTAGGACTAACGAACACCGGGGAGCTGTTTTTT. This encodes CASTLLGLTNTGELFF. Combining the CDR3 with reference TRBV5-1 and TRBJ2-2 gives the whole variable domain KAGVTQTPRYLIKTRGQQVTLSCSPISGHRSVSWYQQTPGQGLQFLFEYFSETQRNKGNFPGRFSGRQFSNSRSEMNVSTLELGDSALYLCASTLLGLTNTGELFFGEGSRLTVL.

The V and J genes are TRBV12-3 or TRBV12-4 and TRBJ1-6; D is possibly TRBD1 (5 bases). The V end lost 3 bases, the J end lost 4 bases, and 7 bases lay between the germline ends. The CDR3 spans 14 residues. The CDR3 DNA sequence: TGTGCCAGCAGTTTTCAGGGTTATAATTCACCCCTCCACTTT. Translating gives CASSFQGYNSPLHF.

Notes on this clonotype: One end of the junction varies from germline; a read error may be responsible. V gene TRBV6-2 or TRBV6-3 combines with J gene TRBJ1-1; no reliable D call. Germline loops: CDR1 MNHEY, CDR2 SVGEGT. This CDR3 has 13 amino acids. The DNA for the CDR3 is TGTGCCAGCAGTTACTCCCTGAACACTGGAGCTTTCTTT. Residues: CASSYSLNTGAFF.

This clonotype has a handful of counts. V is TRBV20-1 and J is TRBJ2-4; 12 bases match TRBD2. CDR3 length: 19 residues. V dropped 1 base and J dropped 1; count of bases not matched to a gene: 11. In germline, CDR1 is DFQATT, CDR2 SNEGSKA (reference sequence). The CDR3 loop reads CSARGRELAGGSAKNIQYF. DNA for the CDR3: TGCAGTGCTAGAGGCCGTGAACTAGCGGGGGGAAGCGCCAAAAACATTCAGTACTTC.

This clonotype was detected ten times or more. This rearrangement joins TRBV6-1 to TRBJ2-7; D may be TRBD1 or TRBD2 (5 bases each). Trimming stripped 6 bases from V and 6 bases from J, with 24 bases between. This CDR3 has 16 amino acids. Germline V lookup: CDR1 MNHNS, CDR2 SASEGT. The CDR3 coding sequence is TGTGCCAGCAGCCCACGCTCTGGGACGGCGAGACTCGAGCAGTACTTC. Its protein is CASSPRSGTARLEQYF.

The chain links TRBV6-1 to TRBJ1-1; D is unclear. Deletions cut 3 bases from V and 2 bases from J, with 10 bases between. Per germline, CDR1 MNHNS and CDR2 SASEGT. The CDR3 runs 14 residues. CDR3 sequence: CASSESWANTEAFF. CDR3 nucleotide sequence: TGTGCCAGCAGTGAGTCGTGGGCTAACACTGAAGCTTTCTTT.

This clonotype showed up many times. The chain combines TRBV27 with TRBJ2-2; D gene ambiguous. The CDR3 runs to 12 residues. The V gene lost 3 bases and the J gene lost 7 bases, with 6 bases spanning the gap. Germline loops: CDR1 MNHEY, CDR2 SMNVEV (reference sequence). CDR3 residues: CASSLRGGELFF. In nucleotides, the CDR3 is TGTGCCAGCAGTTTGCGAGGCGGGGAGCTGTTTTTT.

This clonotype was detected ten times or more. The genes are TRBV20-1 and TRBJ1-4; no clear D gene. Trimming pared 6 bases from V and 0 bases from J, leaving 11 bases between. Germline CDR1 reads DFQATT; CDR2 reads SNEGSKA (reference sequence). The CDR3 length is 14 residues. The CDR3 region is CSALDVPTNEKLFF. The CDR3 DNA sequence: TGCAGTGCCCTGGACGTCCCAACTAATGAAAAACTGTTTTTT.

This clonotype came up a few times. CDR3 DNA sequence: TGCAGTGCTCCGGACGCGGGCAATCAGCCCCAGCATTTT. Protein product: CSAPDAGNQPQHF. The chain is built from TRBV20-1 and TRBJ1-5; no firm D call. Per germline, CDR1 DFQATT and CDR2 SNEGSKA (reference sequence). This CDR3 comprises 13 residues. The germline V and J ends were trimmed by 5 bases and 2 bases, with 10 bases remaining between them.